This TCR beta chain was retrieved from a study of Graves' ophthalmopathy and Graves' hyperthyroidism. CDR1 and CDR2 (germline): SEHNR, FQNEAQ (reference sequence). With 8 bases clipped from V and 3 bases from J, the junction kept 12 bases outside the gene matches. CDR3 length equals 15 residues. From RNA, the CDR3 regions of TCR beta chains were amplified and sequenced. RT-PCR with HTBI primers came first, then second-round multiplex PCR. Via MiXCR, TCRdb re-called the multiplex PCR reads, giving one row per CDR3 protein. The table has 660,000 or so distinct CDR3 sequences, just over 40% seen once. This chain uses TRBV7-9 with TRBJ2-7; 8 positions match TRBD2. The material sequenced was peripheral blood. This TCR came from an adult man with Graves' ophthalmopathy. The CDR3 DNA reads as TGTGCCAGCGGCCCAGGGATTAGCGGGGACTACGAGCAGTACTTC. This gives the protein CASGPGISGDYEQYF.